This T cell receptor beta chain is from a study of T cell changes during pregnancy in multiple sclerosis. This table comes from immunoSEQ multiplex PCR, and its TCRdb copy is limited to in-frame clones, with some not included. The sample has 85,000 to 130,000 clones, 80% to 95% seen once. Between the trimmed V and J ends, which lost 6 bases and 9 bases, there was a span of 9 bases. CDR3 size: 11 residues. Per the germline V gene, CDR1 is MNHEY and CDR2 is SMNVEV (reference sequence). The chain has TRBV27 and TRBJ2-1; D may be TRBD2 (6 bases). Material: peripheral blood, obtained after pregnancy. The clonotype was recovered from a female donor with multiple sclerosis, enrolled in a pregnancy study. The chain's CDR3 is CASRWRGEQFF. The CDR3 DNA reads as TGTGCCAGCAGGTGGCGGGGTGAGCAGTTCTTC.